This TCR beta chain appears in the sequencing data of a study of T cells after posttransplantation cyclophosphamide. As concerns this clone: Its antigen remains unidentified.

Produced via immunoSEQ multiplex PCR; TCRdb's table is partial and in-frame only. The data show roughly 20,000 clones, approximately 88% seen once. Germline values: CDR1 SEHNR, CDR2 FQNEAQ (reference sequence). The CDR3 consists of 15 residues. Trimming cost V 5 bases and J 1 base, with 14 bases left between them. Controls had myeloablative marrow grafts with methotrexate and calcineurin inhibitor, sampled at 1 year. Study results and limitations: Tissue-infiltrating T cells from skin or gut overlapped little with blood T cells. After PTCy, TRB diversity resembled that of CNI/methotrexate controls. Later blood repertoires were often dominated by clones from the donor CD8+ memory compartment.

The V gene is TRBV7-9, the J gene TRBJ1-1, with TRBD1 as a possible D gene (6 bases). This specimen consisted of PBMCs, obtained after an allogeneic stem cell transplant with a calcineurin inhibitor and methotrexate. This receptor was taken from a female patient in her fifties who received an allogeneic stem cell transplant from an unrelated donor, was CMV-positive, and had chronic GVHD only. A subset of T cells may come from the graft donor. The CDR3 nucleotides are TGTGCCAGCAGCGTTTACAGGGATAAGAACACTGAAGCTTTCTTT. It codes for CASSVYRDKNTEAFF.